This T cell receptor (beta chain) was obtained from a study of blood T cell repertoires in COVID-19. Study-wide context: The samples span acute and convalescent COVID-19 from the United States, Italy and Spain.

TCRdb keeps only in-frame clones here, not all; method: immunoSEQ multiplex PCR. The sample lists 250,000 to 300,000 clones, about 90% occurring once. V gave up 1 base and J gave up 0 bases, with 16 bases separating them. Germline CDR1 reads SGHNT; CDR2 reads YENEEA. The CDR3 is 18 amino acids. This sequence originates from a woman aged 25-40 years with COVID-19, enrolled during active disease. Material for sequencing was peripheral blood. The chain uses TRBV11-3 and TRBJ1-5; the D is unclear. The CDR3 sequence is CASSLADNYSHSNQPQHF. The CDR3 DNA follows: TGTGCCAGCAGCTTAGCCGACAATTATTCCCATAGCAATCAGCCCCAGCATTTT.